Following are 2 T cell receptor beta chains from one sample sequenced in a study of CD8+ T cells in alopecia areata. The treatment is: oral pan-JAK inhibitor, 5-10 mg twice daily. Sequencing templates came from extracted RNA that was reverse transcribed into cDNA. The assay was immunoSEQ multiplex PCR, and TCRdb's table has in-frame clones only and misses some. The sample has a few hundred thousand clones, around two fifths seen once; the top ten hold 0.48%. This specimen consisted of CD4+ T cells sorted from blood, obtained at approximately week 30, from a patient treated with tofacitinib. The receptors were gathered from a human donor with alopecia areata.

The J gene is TRBJ2-3, the V gene TRBV30; D gene uncertain. The CDR3 covers 15 residues. Per the germline V gene, CDR1 is GTSNPN and CDR2 is SVGIG (reference sequence). The ends were cut back, 0 bases at V and 8 bases at J, with 18 bases in the middle. CDR3 amino acids: CAWSVRGLPLGTQYF. DNA of the CDR3: TGTGCCTGGAGTGTACGCGGTCTCCCTCTGGGTACGCAGTATTTT.

This sequence joins TRBV5-4 and TRBJ2-2; D gene unclear. Germline loops: CDR1 SGHNT, CDR2 YYREEE (reference sequence). The CDR3 totals 15 residues. Trimming left V 4 bases short and J 4 bases short, with 14 bases between. CDR3 loop: CASSRASRSTGELFF. CDR3 bases: TGTGCCAGCAGCCGGGCTTCACGGTCCACCGGGGAGCTGTTTTTT. Combining the CDR3 with reference TRBV5-4 and TRBJ2-2 gives the whole variable domain ETGVTQSPTHLIKTRGQQVTLRCSSQSGHNTVSWYQQALGQGPQFIFQYYREEENGRGNFPPRFSGLQFPNYSSELNVNALELDDSALYLCASSRASRSTGELFFGEGSRLTVL.